The sequence of this T cell receptor (beta chain) was determined in a study of OX40 agonist ivuxolimab in advanced cancers. As regards this clone: The antigen remains undetermined.

V shed 3 bases, J shed 5 bases, and the junction held 8 bases outside the gene matches. CDR1 SGHAT and CDR2 FQNNGV come from the germline V gene. The length of the CDR3 is 16 residues. Only in-frame clones appear in the TCRdb table, and some are missing; sequencing was by immunoSEQ multiplex PCR. The data contain 25,000 to 30,000 clones, approximately 90% of them singletons. Whole-study findings and limits: Average numbers of expanded clones were greater in CD8+ T cells than in CD4+. The 0.1-3.0 mg/kg partial responders had among the lowest clonal expansion. Which antigen the expanded peripheral T cells recognized is unknown. By week 6 at 0.1 to 3.0 mg/kg, blood CD4+ and CD8+ T cells had expanded clonally.

The receptor's source is an adult with an advanced solid tumor such as melanoma, head and neck, liver or kidney cancer. J is TRBJ2-5 and V is TRBV11-2, with 11 bases identical to TRBD1. The source material was CD4+ or CD8+ T cells sorted from blood, sampled in a trial of the OX40 agonist ivuxolimab. The CDR3 protein is CASSFPDRGLDETQYF. The CDR3 nucleotides are TGTGCCAGCAGCTTCCCGGACAGGGGGCTCGACGAGACCCAGTACTTC.